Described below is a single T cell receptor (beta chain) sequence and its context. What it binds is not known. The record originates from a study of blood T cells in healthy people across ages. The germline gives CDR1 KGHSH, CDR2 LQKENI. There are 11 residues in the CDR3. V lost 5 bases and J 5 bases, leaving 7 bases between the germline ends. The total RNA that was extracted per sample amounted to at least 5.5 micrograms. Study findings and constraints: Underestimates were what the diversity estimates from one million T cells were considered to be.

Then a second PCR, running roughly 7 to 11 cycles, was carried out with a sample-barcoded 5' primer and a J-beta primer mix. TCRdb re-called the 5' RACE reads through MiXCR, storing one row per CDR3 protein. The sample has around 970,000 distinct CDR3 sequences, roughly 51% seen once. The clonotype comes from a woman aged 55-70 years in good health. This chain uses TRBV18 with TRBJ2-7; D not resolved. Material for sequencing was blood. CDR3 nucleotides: TGTGCCAGCTCATCATCCCACGAGCAGTACTTC. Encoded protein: CASSSSHEQYF.